This T cell receptor beta chain was identified during a study of T cell repertoires in MIS-A myocarditis. Using immunoSEQ multiplex PCR, the repertoire was profiled, and TCRdb retains in-frame clones only, with some absent. Of 13,000 to 15,000 clones listed, around 70% are singletons. This clone was found once. In germline, CDR1 is SEHNR, CDR2 FQNEAQ (reference sequence). Trimming stripped 5 bases from V and 3 bases from J, with 14 bases between. The CDR3 length is 15 residues. The clonotype comes from a young man with fulminant myocarditis from multisystem inflammatory syndrome in adults (MIS-A) after COVID-19. The sample consisted of left ventricle heart tissue obtained at autopsy. This chain joins TRBV7-9 and TRBJ1-5; weak D call: TRBD1 (5 bases). In DNA, the CDR3 is TGTGCCAGCAGCCCGGGAGGCAGGGACAATCAGCCCCAGCATTTT. This codes for CASSPGGRDNQPQHF.